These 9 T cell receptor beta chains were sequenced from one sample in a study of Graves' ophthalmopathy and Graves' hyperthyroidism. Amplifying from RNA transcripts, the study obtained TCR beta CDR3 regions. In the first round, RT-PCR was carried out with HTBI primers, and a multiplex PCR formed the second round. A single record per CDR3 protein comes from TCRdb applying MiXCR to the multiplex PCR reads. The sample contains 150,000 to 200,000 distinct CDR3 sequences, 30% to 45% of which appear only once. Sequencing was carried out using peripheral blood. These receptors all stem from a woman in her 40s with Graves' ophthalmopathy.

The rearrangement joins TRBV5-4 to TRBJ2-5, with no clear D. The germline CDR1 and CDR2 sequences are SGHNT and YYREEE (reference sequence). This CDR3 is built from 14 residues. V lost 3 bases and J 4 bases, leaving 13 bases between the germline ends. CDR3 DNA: TGTGCCAGCAGCTGGCCGGGTGCGGCAGAGACCCAGTACTTC. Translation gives CASSWPGAAETQYF.

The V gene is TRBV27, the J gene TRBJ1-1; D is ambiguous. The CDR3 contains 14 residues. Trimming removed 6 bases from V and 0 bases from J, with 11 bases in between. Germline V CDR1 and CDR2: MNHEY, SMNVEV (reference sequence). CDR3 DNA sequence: TGTGCCAGCAGCCAAGACACCATGAACACTGAAGCTTTCTTT. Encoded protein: CASSQDTMNTEAFF.

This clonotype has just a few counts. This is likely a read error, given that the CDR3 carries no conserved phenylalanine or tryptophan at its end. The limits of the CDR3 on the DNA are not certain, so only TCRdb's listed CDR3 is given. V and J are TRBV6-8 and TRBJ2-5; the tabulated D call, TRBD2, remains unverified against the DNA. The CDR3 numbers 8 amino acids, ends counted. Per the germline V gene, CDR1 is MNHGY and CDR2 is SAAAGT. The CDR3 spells CASRFPAL.

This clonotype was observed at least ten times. As DNA, the CDR3 is TGCGCCAGCAGCCAAGAAGACAGGGGATATCAGCCCCAGCATTTT. Its translation: CASSQEDRGYQPQHF. This chain joins TRBV4-1 and TRBJ1-5, with 8 bases matching TRBD1. Germline V lookup: CDR1 MGHRA, CDR2 YSYEKL. V lost 0 bases, J lost 5 bases, and 3 bases stayed unmatched. The CDR3 has 15 residues.

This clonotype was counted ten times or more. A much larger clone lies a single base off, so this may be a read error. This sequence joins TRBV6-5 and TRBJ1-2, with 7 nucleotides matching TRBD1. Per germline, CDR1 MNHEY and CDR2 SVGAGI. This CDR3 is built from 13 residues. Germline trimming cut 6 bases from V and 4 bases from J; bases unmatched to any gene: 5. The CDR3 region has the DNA TGTGCCAGCAGCCAGGGGGGCGGCTATGGCTACACCTTC. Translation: CASSQGGGYGYTF.

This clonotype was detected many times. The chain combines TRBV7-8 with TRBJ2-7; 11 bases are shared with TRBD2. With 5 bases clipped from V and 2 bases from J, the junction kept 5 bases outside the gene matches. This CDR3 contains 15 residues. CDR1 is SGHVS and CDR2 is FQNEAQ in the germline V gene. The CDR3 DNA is TGTGCCAGCAGCCCGAGGGGACTAGCGGCCTACGAGCAGTACTTC. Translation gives CASSPRGLAAYEQYF.

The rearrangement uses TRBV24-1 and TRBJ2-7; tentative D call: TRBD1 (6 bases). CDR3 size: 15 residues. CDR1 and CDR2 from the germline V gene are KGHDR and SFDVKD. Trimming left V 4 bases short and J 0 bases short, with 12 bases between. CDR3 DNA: TGTGCCACCAGTGACCCTGGGACACCCTCCTACGAGCAGTACTTC. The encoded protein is CATSDPGTPSYEQYF.

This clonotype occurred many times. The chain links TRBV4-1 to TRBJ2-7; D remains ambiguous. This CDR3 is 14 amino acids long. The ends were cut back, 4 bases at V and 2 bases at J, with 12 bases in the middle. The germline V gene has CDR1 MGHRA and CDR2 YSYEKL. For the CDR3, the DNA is TGCGCCAGCAGCCTAGACACCCCGACCTACGAGCAGTACTTC. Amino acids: CASSLDTPTYEQYF.

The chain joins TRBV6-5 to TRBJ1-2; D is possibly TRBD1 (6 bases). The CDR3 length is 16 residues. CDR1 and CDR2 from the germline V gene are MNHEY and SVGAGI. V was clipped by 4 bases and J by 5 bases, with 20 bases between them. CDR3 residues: CASSSPADSPRYGYTF. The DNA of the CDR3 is TGTGCCAGCAGTTCCCCCGCGGACAGTCCACGTTATGGCTACACCTTC.